This TCR beta chain was profiled in a study of blood T cell repertoires in COVID-19. Study-level information: The origin of the acute and convalescent COVID-19 samples was the United States, Italy and Spain. T cells, B-cell-depleted T cells, or PBMCs supplied cDNA or gDNA.

Germline V gene data show CDR1 as MNHEY and CDR2 as SVGAGI. Trimming left V 2 bases short and J 2 bases short, with 3 bases between. The CDR3 has 13 amino acids. Assay: immunoSEQ multiplex PCR; the TCRdb copy retains only in-frame clones and omits some. The table has 97,000 or so clones, 65% to 90% seen once. This receptor was taken from a man in his 70s with active or convalescent COVID-19. Sequenced material: peripheral blood. V gene TRBV6-5 combines with J gene TRBJ2-2, with D unresolved. CDR3: CASSYTNTGELFF. CDR3 sequence (DNA): TGTGCCAGCAGTTACACTAACACCGGGGAGCTGTTTTTT.